This entry lists 10 T cell receptor beta chains sequenced from one sample in a study of blood T cell repertoires in COVID-19. Clones were sequenced by immunoSEQ multiplex PCR, and TCRdb holds only the in-frame ones, with some missing. The profile shows about 150,000 clones, approximately 91% of them singletons. Sample: peripheral blood. Source of these receptors: a human donor in a cohort sampled during active COVID-19.

The genes are TRBV19 and TRBJ1-5; no clear D. This CDR3 has 16 residues. CDR1 LNHDA and CDR2 SQIVND come from the germline V gene (reference sequence). V was pared by 3 bases and J by 0 bases, with 12 bases between. The CDR3 loop reads CASSIGSLNSNQPQHF. The CDR3 nucleotides are TGTGCCAGTAGTATCGGGAGCCTGAATAGCAATCAGCCCCAGCATTTT.

The chain has TRBV19 and TRBJ2-1, with a possible D match to TRBD2 (6 bases). The germline V and J ends were trimmed by 5 bases and 6 bases, with 17 bases remaining between them. Germline CDR1 LNHDA, CDR2 SQIVND (reference sequence). The CDR3 totals 15 residues. The CDR3 DNA sequence: TGTGCCAGTAGTCCCAAACGGGGGACCGCCAATGAGCAGTTCTTC. Protein product: CASSPKRGTANEQFF.

This clone was seen a handful of times. This sequence joins TRBV6-6 and TRBJ2-2; D ambiguous. The CDR3 totals 15 residues. CDR1 is MNHNY, CDR2 SVGAGI, per germline (reference sequence). Between the trimmed V and J ends, which lost 2 bases and 1 base, there was a span of 8 bases. CDR3 sequence reads: CASSYAGENTGELFF. The CDR3 DNA follows: TGTGCCAGCAGTTACGCAGGCGAGAACACCGGGGAGCTGTTTTTT.

V gene TRBV27 combines with J gene TRBJ1-1; a weak D match, TRBD1 (6 bases). The CDR3 is 15 amino acids. V was shortened by 0 bases and J by 7 bases, with 15 bases between the two germline ends. The germline V gene has CDR1 MNHEY and CDR2 SMNVEV (reference sequence). CDR3 amino acids: CASSLSIRTGSEAFF. The DNA for the CDR3 is TGTGCCAGCAGTTTATCGATAAGAACAGGGAGTGAAGCTTTCTTT.

V gene TRBV18 combines with J gene TRBJ1-2, with 10 positions matching TRBD1. The germline gives CDR1 KGHSH, CDR2 LQKENI. This CDR3 region has 20 residues. Trimming took 3 bases from V and 6 from J; bases not matched to a gene: 22. Written as DNA, the CDR3 is TGTGCCAGCTCACCTCTGGGACAGGGGACCGCGAGACTCTCTACTAATGGCTACACCTTC. Its translation is CASSPLGQGTARLSTNGYTF.

This chain links TRBV27 with TRBJ1-1, with a tentative D call TRBD1 (5 bases). There are 15 residues in the CDR3. The germline V and J ends were trimmed by 3 bases and 5 bases, with 16 bases remaining between them. The germline CDR1 and CDR2 sequences are MNHEY and SMNVEV (reference sequence). CDR3 protein: CASSFSPGPETEAFF. The CDR3 bases are TGTGCCAGCAGTTTTTCGCCAGGGCCAGAAACTGAAGCTTTCTTT.

In this sample, this clone turned up a few times. This chain joins TRBV2 and TRBJ1-6, with D tentatively TRBD1 (6 bases). The CDR3 has 12 amino acids. The V and J ends lost 5 bases and 13 bases respectively, with 12 bases between them. Germline V CDR1 and CDR2: SNHLY, FYNNEI. CDR3 sequence reads: CASSLGDIPLHF. The DNA of the CDR3 is TGTGCCAGCAGTCTCGGGGACATTCCCCTCCACTTT.

The V call is TRBV21-1, the J call TRBJ2-3; TRBD2 was called by the table and not checked on the DNA. TRBV21-1 is labeled a pseudogene. This CDR3 has 16 amino acids. The CDR3 reads CASSNPSGRCADTQYF. The CDR3 DNA reads TGTGCCAGCAGCAATCCTAGCGGGAGGTGCGCAGATACGCAGTATTTT.

The chain links TRBV2 to TRBJ2-1; tentative D call: TRBD2 (5 bases). Germline assignment: CDR1 SNHLY and CDR2 FYNNEI. CDR3 length: 14 amino acids. V was shortened by 7 bases and J by 5 bases, with 15 bases between the two germline ends. DNA of the CDR3: TGTGCCAGCACGGGGAGAGATGTAAACAATGAGCAGTTCTTC. Amino acids: CASTGRDVNNEQFF.

The chain combines TRBV3-1 (or the pseudogene TRBV3-2) with TRBJ2-6; 10 bases align to TRBD2. Germline CDR1 reads LGHDT; CDR2 reads YNNKEL (reference sequence). The CDR3 has 18 amino acids. V lost 1 base and J lost 4; bases outside the gene matches: 7. CDR3 nucleotides: TGTGCCAGCAGCCAAGGATTAGCGGGAGGATCCGGGGCCAACGTCCTGACTTTC. This sequence encodes CASSQGLAGGSGANVLTF.